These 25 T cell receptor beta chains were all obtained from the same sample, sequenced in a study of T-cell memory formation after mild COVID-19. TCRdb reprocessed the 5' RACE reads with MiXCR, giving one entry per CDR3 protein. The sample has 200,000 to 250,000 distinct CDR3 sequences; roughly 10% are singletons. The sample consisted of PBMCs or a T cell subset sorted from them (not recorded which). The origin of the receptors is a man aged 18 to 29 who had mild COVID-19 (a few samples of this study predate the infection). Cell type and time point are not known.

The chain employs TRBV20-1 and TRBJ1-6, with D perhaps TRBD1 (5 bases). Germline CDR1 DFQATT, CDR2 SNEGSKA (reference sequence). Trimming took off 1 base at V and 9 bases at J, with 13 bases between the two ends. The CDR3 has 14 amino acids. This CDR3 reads CSARAREGSSPLHF. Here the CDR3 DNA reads TGCAGTGCTAGAGCACGGGAGGGGAGTTCACCCCTCCACTTT.

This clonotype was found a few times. The CDR3 nucleotides read TGCGCCAGCAGCTTGGGGACCGGCGGCTCCTACAATGAGCAGTTCTTC. Translation: CASSLGTGGSYNEQFF. The chain is built from TRBV5-1 and TRBJ2-1; D not certain. V was trimmed by 0 bases and J by 0 bases, leaving 10 bases between them. Looked up from germline, CDR1 is SGHRS and CDR2 is YFSETQ. The CDR3 length is 16 residues.

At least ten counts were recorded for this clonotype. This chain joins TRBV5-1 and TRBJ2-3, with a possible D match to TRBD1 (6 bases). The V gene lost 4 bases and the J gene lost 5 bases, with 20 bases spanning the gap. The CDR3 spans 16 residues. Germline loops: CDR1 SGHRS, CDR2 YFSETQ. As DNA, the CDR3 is TGCGCCAGCAGCGAGACATCCAGGGGCGGCGGAGATACGCAGTATTTT. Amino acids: CASSETSRGGGDTQYF.

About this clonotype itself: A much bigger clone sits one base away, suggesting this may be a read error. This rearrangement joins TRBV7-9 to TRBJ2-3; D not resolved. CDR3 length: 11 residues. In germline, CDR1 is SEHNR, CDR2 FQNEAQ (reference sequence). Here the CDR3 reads CVSSFADTQYF. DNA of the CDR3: TGTGTCAGCAGCTTCGCGGATACGCAGTATTTT.

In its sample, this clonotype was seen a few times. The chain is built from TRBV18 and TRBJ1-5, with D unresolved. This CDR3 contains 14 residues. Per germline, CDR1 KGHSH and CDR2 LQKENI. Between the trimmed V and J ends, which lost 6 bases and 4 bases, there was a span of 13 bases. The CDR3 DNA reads TGTGCCAGCTCGGTCCGGGCCGAAAATCAGCCCCAGCATTTT. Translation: CASSVRAENQPQHF.

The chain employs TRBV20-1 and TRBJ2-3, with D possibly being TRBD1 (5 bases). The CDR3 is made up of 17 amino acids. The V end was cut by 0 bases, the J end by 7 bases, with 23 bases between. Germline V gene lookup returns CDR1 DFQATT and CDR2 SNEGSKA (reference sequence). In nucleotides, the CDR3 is TGCAGTGCTAGAGATGGGCCTTTGGGCTTTGGGGCTCATACGCAGTATTTT. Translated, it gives CSARDGPLGFGAHTQYF.

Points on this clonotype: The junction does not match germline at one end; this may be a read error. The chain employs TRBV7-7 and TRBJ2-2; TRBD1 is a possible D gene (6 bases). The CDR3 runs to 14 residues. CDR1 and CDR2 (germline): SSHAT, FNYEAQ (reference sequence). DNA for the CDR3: TGTGCTAGCAGGAGTCAGGGGTACACCGGGGAGCTGTTTTTT. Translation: CASRSQGYTGELFF.

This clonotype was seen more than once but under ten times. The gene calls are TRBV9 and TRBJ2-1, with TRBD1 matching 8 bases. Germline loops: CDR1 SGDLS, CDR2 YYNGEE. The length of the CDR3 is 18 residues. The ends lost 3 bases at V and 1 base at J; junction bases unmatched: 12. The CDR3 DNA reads TGTGCCAGCAGCGCCCGATCTCCGGACAGGGTTTCCTACAATGAGCAGTTCTTC. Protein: CASSARSPDRVSYNEQFF.

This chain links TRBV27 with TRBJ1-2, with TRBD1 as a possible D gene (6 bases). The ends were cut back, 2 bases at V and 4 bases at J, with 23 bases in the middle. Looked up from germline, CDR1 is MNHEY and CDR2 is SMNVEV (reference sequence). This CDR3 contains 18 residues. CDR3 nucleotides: TGTGCCAGCAGTTTAAGCCCTGCCTCGGGACAAGTTCTCTATGGCTACACCTTC. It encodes CASSLSPASGQVLYGYTF.

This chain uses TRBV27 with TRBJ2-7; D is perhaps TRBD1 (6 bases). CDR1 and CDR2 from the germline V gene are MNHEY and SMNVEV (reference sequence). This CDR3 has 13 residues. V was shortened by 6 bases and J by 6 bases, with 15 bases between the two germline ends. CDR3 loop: CASSLIAGVEQYV. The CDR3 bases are TGTGCCAGCAGCCTAATCGCAGGGGTCGAGCAGTACGTC.

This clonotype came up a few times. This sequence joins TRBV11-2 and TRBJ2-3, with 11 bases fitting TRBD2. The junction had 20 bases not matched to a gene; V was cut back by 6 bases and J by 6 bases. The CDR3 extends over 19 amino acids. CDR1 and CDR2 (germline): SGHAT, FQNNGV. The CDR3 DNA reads TGTGCCAGCAGACGGATAGCGGGGGGGCCTCCACCCCATTTTGATACGCAGTATTTT. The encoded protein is CASRRIAGGPPPHFDTQYF.

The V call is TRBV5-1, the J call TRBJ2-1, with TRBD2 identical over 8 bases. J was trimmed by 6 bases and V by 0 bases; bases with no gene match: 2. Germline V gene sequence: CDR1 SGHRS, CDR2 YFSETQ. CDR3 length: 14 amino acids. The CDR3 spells CASSLGTSFNEQFF. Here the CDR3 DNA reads TGCGCCAGCAGCTTGGGGACTAGCTTCAATGAGCAGTTCTTC.

The CDR3 region is CASIYSLEAFF. In DNA, the CDR3 is TGTGCCAGTATCTACTCCCTGGAAGCTTTCTTT. V usage is TRBV19 and J usage is TRBJ1-1; no clear D. The CDR3 runs to 11 residues. V was shortened by 7 bases and J by 8 bases, with 11 bases between the two germline ends. Germline V gives CDR1 LNHDA, CDR2 SQIVND (reference sequence).

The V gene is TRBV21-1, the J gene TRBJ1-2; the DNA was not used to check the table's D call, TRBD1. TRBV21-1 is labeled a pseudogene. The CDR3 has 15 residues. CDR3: CASSTPSQGVTGYTF. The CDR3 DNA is TGTGCCAGCAGCACCCCCTCACAGGGGGTTACGGGCTACACCTTC.

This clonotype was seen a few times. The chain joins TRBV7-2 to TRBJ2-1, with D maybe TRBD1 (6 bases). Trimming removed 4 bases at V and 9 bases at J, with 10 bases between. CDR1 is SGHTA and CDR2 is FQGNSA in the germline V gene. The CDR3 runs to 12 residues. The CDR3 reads CASSYLGGEQFF. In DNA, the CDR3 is TGTGCCAGCAGCTACCTAGGGGGTGAGCAGTTCTTC.

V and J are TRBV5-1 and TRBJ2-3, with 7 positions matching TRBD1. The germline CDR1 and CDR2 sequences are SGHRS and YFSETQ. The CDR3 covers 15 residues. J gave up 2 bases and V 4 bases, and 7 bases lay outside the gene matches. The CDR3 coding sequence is TGCGCCAGCAGCGCGGCAGGGGGTGACACAGATACGCAGTATTTT. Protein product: CASSAAGGDTDTQYF.

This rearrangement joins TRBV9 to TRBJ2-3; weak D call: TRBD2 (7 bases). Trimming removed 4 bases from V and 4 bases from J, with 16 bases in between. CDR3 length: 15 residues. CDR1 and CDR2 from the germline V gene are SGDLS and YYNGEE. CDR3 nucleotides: TGTGCCAGCAGCCCTGGGGGGGGCAGGCCAGATACGCAGTATTTT. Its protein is CASSPGGGRPDTQYF. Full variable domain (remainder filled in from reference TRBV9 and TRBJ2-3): DSGVTQTPKHLITATGQRVTLRCSPRSGDLSVYWYQQSLDQGLQFLIQYYNGEERAKGNILERFSAQQFPDLHSELNLSSLELGDSALYFCASSPGGGRPDTQYFGPGTRLTVL.

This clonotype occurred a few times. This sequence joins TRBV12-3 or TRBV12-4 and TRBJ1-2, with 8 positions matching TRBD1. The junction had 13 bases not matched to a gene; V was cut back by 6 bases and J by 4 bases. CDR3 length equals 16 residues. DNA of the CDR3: TGTGCCAGCAGCCAGGACAGGGCAGGCCCGTTCTATGGCTACACCTTC. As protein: CASSQDRAGPFYGYTF.

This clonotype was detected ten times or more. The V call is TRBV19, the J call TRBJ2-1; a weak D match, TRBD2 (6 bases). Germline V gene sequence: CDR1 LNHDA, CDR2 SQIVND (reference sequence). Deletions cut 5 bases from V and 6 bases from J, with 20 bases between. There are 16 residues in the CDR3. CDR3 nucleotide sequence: TGTGCCAGTAGTCCCCTCCTTCTACCCGGGGGCAATGAGCAGTTCTTC. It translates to CASSPLLLPGGNEQFF.

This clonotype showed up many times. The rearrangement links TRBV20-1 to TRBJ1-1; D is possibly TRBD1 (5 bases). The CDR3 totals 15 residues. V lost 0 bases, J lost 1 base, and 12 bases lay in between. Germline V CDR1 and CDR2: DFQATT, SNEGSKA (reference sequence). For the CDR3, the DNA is TGCAGTGCTAGAGATATAGTCCAGGGGAACACTGAAGCTTTCTTT. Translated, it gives CSARDIVQGNTEAFF.

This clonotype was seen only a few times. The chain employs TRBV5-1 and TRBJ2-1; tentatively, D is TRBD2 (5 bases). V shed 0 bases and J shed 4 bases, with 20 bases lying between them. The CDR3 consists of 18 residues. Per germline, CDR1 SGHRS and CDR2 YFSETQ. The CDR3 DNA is TGCGCCAGCAGCTTGGAGTACGGATATCGGGGTGGGTACAATGAGCAGTTCTTC. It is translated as CASSLEYGYRGGYNEQFF.

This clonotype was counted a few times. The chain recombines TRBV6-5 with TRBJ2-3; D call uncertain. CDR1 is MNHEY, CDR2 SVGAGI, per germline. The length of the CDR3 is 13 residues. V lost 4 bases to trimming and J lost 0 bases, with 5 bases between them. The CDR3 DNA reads TGTGCCAGCAGTTCTCACAGCACAGATACGCAGTATTTT. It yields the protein CASSSHSTDTQYF.

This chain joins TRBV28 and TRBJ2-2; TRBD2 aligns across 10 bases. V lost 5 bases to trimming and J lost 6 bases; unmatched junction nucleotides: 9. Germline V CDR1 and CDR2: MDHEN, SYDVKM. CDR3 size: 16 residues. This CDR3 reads CASSTLAGGIPGELFF. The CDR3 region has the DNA TGTGCCAGCAGTACTTTAGCGGGGGGAATCCCCGGGGAGCTGTTTTTT. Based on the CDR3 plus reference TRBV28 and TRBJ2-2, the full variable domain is DVKVTQSSRYLVKRTGEKVFLECVQDMDHENMFWYRQDPGLGLRLIYFSYDVKMKEKGDIPEGYSVSREKKERFSLILESASTNQTSMYLCASSTLAGGIPGELFFGEGSRLTVL.

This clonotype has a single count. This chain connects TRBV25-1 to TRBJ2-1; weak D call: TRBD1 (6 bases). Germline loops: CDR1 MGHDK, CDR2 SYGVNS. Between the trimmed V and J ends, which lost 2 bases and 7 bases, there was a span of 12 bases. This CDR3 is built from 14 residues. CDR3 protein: CASSEVGTQNEQFF. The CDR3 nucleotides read TGTGCCAGCAGTGAAGTCGGGACACAAAATGAGCAGTTCTTC. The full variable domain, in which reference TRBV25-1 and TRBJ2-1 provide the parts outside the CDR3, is EADIYQTPRYLVIGTGKKITLECSQTMGHDKMYWYQQDPGMELHLIHYSYGVNSTEKGDLSSESTVSRIRTEHFPLTLESARPSHTSQYLCASSEVGTQNEQFFGPGTRLTVL.

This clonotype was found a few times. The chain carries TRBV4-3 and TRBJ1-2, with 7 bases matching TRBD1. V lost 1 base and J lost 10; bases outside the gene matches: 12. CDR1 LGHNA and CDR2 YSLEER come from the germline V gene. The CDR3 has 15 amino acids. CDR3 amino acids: CASSQGGLTGLPYTF. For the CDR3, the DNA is TGCGCCAGCAGCCAAGGCGGGCTGACAGGGCTACCCTACACCTTC.